The rows below give T cell receptor beta chains drawn from one sample of a study of shared clonotypes between healthy human individuals. The table came from immunoSEQ multiplex PCR; TCRdb's copy has only in-frame clones and leaves some out. The table shows about 2.4 million clones, with approximately 94% occurring only once. Sample: naive CD4+ T cells from PBMCs. The receptors originated from a man between 18 and 29 years old in good health. Some clones in this sample may be carry-over from other donors' samples. CDR3s include the opening cysteine and the closing phenylalanine or tryptophan. D genes are given only for firm matches. Only part of the rows carry a size: once, few, many, or a class if the clone is expanded.

>TRBV4-2|TRBJ1-2|.|16|.
TGTGCCAGCAGCCAAGATGAGGGCCTAGCTAACTATGGCTACACCTTC
CASSQDEGLANYGYTF
>TRBV19|TRBJ2-5|.|15|.
TGTGCCAGTAGTGACCCTGAGCGGGTACAAGAGACCCAGTACTTC
CASSDPERVQETQYF
>TRBV7-5|TRBJ2-1|.|15|.
TGTGTCAGAAGACCGCTCGGGGGTCTGAGCAATGAGCAGTTCTTC
CVRRPLGGLSNEQFF
>TRBV28|TRBJ1-6|.|12|.
TGTGCCAGCAGTCTAGTTAATTCACCCCTCCACTTT
CASSLVNSPLHF
>TRBV5-1|TRBJ2-2|.|15|.
TGCGCCAGCAGCTTCGTCGCTGGTGGCAACGGGGAGCTGTTTTTT
CASSFVAGGNGELFF
>TRBV27|TRBJ2-7|.|15|.
TGTGCCAGCAGTTCCGGGAGCCTCGGACGCTCCGAGCAGTACTTC
CASSSGSLGRSEQYF
>TRBV7-8|TRBJ2-3|.|17|TRBD2
TGTGCCAGCAGCTTAATGTCAGCTAGCGGGAGCACAGATACGCAGTATTTT
CASSLMSASGSTDTQYF
>TRBV6-6|TRBJ1-4|.|14|TRBD1
TGTGCCAGCAGTTACGCTGGACAGGGGGAAAAACTGTTTTTT
CASSYAGQGEKLFF
>TRBV11-2|TRBJ1-5|.|13|TRBD1
TGTGCCAGCAGCCCTAGACAGGGGGAGCCCCAGCATTTT
CASSPRQGEPQHF
>TRBV6-6|TRBJ2-7|.|15|TRBD2
TGTGCCAGCAGTTACCTGGCGGGAGAACGCTACGAGCAGTACTTC
CASSYLAGERYEQYF
>TRBV14|TRBJ2-7|.|14|.
TGTGCCAGCAGCCAAGATTTAGCCTCCTACGAGCAGTACTTC
CASSQDLASYEQYF
>TRBV7-2|TRBJ2-7|.|13|.
TGTGCCAGCAGCCGGAGAGGGTCCTACGAGCAGTACTTC
CASSRRGSYEQYF
>TRBV7-9|TRBJ2-7|.|17|TRBD2
TGTGCCAGCAGCTTAGGGTCTAGCGGGAGGGCCCTCTACGAGCAGTACTTC
CASSLGSSGRALYEQYF
>TRBV5-4|TRBJ2-4|.|15|TRBD1
TGTGCCAGCAGCTTGATGACAGGGCAGGGAAACATTCAGTACTTC
CASSLMTGQGNIQYF
>TRBV5-1|TRBJ2-1|.|20|TRBD2
TGCGCCAGCAGCTTGGTCCCTATGACTAGCGGGAGGGCCTCCTACAATGAGCAGTTCTTC
CASSLVPMTSGRASYNEQFF
>TRBV5-4|TRBJ2-6|.|15|.
TGTGCCAGCAGCGAAAGGGTCTCTGGGGCCAACGTCCTGACTTTC
CASSERVSGANVLTF
>TRBV28|TRBJ2-7|.|14|.
TGTGCCAGCAGTCCGGTCACTAGGCCCTACGAGCAGTACTTC
CASSPVTRPYEQYF
>TRBV5-1|TRBJ2-5|.|15|.
TGCGCCAGCAGCTTGGTTAACAGGGATGGGGAGACCCAGTACTTC
CASSLVNRDGETQYF
>TRBV7-3|TRBJ2-2|few|15|.
TGTGCCAGCAGCTTAACCAGGGGAGGCACCGGGGAGCTGTTTTTT
CASSLTRGGTGELFF
>TRBV29-1|TRBJ2-5|.|14|.
TGCAGCGTTGAAAGTGGGCGCGCCATAGGGACCCAGTACTTC
CSVESGRAIGTQYF
>TRBV6-5|TRBJ1-1|once|14|.
TGTGCCAGCAGTACCGGCTACATGAACACTGAAGCTTTCTTT
CASSTGYMNTEAFF
>TRBV5-4|TRBJ1-3|few|14|.
TGTGCCAGCAGCTTCGGGAGCTCTGGAAACACCATATATTTT
CASSFGSSGNTIYF
>TRBV6-1|TRBJ2-5|.|14|.
TGTGCCAGCAGTGGATCGACAGTCGGGGAGACCCAGTACTTC
CASSGSTVGETQYF
>TRBV9|TRBJ1-1|few|14|.
TGTGCCAGCAGCTTGACCGGGACCCGAGGTGGGGCTTTCTTT
CASSLTGTRGGAFF